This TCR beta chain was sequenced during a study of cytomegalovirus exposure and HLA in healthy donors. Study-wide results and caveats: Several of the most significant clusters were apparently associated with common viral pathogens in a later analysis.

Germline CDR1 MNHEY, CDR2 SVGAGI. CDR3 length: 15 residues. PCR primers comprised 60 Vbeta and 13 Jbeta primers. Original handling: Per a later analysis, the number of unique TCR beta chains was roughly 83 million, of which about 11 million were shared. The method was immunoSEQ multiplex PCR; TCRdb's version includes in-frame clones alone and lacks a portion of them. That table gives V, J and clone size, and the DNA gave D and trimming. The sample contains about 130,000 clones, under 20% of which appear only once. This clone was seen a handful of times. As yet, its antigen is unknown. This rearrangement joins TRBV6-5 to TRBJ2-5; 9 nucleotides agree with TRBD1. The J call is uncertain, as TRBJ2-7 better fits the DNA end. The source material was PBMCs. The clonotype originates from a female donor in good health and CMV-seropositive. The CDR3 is CASSYDGTGFYEQYF. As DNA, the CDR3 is TGTGCCAGCAGTTACGACGGGACAGGGTTCTACGAGCAGTACTTC.